This TCR beta chain originates from a study of blood T cell repertoires in COVID-19. Study at large: The samples span acute and convalescent COVID-19 from the United States, Italy and Spain. From T cells, B-cell-depleted T cells, or PBMCs came the material, which was cDNA or gDNA.

V dropped 3 bases and J dropped 7 bases, with 10 bases sitting between them. The CDR3 is 13 residues long. Original analysis: Reference gene primer amplification yielded estimated nucleated cell counts. Using immunoSEQ multiplex PCR, the repertoire was profiled, and TCRdb retains in-frame clones only, with some absent. V and J calls and clone size are those listed in that table; D and trimming were worked out from the DNA. The table records around 400,000 clones, more than 70% of them present only once. Material for sequencing was peripheral blood. V gene TRBV12-3 or TRBV12-4 combines with J gene TRBJ2-1; TRBD2 might be the D (6 bases). The TCR was taken from a man in his forties or fifties with acute or convalescent COVID-19. The CDR3 coding sequence is TGTGCCAGCAGTTTGGGGGGAAGGAATGAGCAGTTCTTC. Residues: CASSLGGRNEQFF.